One and the same sample provided the 2 T cell receptor beta chains below, sequenced in a study of human T cells and chemical hapten exposure. TCRdb fed the RACE reads into MiXCR, producing one record per CDR3 protein. Among some 190,000 distinct CDR3 sequences listed, approximately 20% were seen once. As for time point: patch test 1, 2 weeks after DPC sensitization. The treatment is: therapeutic diphenylcyclopropenone sensitization with weekly scalp DPC. The sequenced sample was whole blood, obtained in connection with sensitization to the hapten diphenylcyclopropenone (DPC). The receptors here all came from a woman aged 45-60 years with alopecia areata. Some clones in this sample may be carry-over from other donors' samples.

The V gene is TRBV29-1, the J gene TRBJ2-2, with D unresolved. The V end lost 5 bases, the J end lost 6 bases, and 7 bases lay between the germline ends. The CDR3 runs 11 residues. Germline loops: CDR1 SQVTM, CDR2 ANQGSEA. In nucleotides, the CDR3 is TGCAGCGTTATGAGTCCCGGGGAGCTGTTTTTT. This gives the protein CSVMSPGELFF.

There are a few counts of this clonotype. This chain links TRBV5-1 with TRBJ1-1; D ambiguous. V lost 0 bases to trimming and J lost 3 bases, with 9 bases between them. The CDR3 spans 14 residues. The germline V gene encodes CDR1 SGHRS and CDR2 YFSETQ. The CDR3 region is CASSLGSKDTEAFF. CDR3 bases: TGCGCCAGCAGCTTGGGCTCGAAGGACACTGAAGCTTTCTTT. The complete variable domain, with remaining parts taken from reference TRBV5-1 and TRBJ1-1, reads KAGVTQTPRYLIKTRGQQVTLSCSPISGHRSVSWYQQTPGQGLQFLFEYFSETQRNKGNFPGRFSGRQFSNSRSEMNVSTLELGDSALYLCASSLGSKDTEAFFGQGTRLTVV.